What follows is one T cell receptor beta chain and its context. Its antigen is undetermined. One end of the junction fails to match germline, which may point to a read error. Graves' hyperthyroidism is called stable when ophthalmopathy does not progress within 18 months. With a duration under 2 months, the hyperthyroidism was newly diagnosed in patients aged 18 to 65. Amplification of TCR beta CDR3 regions was performed using RNA transcripts as template. An initial round of RT-PCR targeting the TCR CDR3 relied on the HTBI primer set. TCRdb used MiXCR to reprocess the multiplex PCR reads, holding one entry per CDR3 protein. The sample holds about 480,000 distinct CDR3 sequences; roughly an eighth are singletons and the top ten take less than 20%. This specimen belongs to a study of T cells in Graves' hyperthyroidism and ophthalmopathy. Study information: Before treatment of any kind, peripheral blood was taken at initial diagnosis.

The CDR3 runs 13 residues. Germline V gives CDR1 KGHDR, CDR2 SFDVKD. Overall study findings and caveats: Most thyroid-expanded clonotypes above 0.001 were also found in blood.

This clonotype was obtained from a woman younger than 30 with Graves' hyperthyroidism. Sequenced input: blood. This chain joins TRBV24-1 and TRBJ2-3, with TRBD1 as a possible D gene (5 bases). CDR3 DNA: TGTGCCACCAGTGATCTGTTCACAGGTACGCAGTATTTT. Its translation is CATSDLFTGTQYF.